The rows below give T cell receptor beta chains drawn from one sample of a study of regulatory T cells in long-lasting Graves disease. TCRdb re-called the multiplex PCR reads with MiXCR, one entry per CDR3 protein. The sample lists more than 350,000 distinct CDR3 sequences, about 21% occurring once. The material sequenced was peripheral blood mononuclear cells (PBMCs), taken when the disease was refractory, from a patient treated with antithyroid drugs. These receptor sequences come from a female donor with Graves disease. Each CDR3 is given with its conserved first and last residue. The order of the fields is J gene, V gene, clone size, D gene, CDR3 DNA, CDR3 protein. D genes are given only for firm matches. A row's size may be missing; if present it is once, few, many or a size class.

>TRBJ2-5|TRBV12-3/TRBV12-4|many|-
TGTGCCAGCAGTCGGGGGAGCCAAGAGACCCAGTACTTC
CASSRGSQETQYF
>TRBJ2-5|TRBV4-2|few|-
TGTGCCAGCAGTCCCGGCGGAGGGAAACAAGAGACCCAGTACTTC
CASSPGGGKQETQYF
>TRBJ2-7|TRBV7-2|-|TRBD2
TGTGCCAGCAGCCGATTTAGCGGGAGTGACGAGCAGTACTTC
CASSRFSGSDEQYF
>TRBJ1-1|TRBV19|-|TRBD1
TGTGCCAGTAGTGGAAACAGGGGGGCCGGGAACACTGAAGCTTTCTTT
CASSGNRGAGNTEAFF
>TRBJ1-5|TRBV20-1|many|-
TGCAGTGGGGGTTACAATCAGCCCCAGCATTTT
CSGGYNQPQHF
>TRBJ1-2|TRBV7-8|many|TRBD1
TGTGCCAGCAGTTCCTTAAGGGGGCCCCGTGGCGGCTACACCTTC
CASSSLRGPRGGYTF
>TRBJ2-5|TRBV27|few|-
TGTGCCAGCAGTCCCGGGTGGGGGCGCCAAGAGACCCAGTACTTC
CASSPGWGRQETQYF
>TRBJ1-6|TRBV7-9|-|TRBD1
TGTGCCAGCAGCTCGGGACAGGGAAATCCTTCACCCCTCCACTTT
CASSSGQGNPSPLHF
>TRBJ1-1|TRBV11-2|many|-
TGTGCCAGCTCAATTATGAACACTGAAGCTTTCTTT
CASSIMNTEAFF
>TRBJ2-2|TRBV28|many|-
TGTGCCAGCAACCCAGGGGGGACGAACACCGGGGAGCTGTTTTTT
CASNPGGTNTGELFF
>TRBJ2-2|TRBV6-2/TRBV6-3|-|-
TGTGCCAGCAGTTTGCCTGGAAAAACGAACACCGGGGAGCTGTTTTTT
CASSLPGKTNTGELFF
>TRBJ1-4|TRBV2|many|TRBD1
TGTGCCTGCAGGGGGGTGACTGAAAAACTGTTTTTT
CACRGVTEKLFF
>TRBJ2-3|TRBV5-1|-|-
TGCGCCAGCAGCCAAGTCAACTCGGCTAGCACAGATACGCAGTATTTT
CASSQVNSASTDTQYF
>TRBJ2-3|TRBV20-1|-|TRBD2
TGCAGTGCTGCCCCGATAGCGGGAGAGGGTACAGATACGCAGTATTTT
CSAAPIAGEGTDTQYF
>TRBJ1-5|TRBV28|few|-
TGTGCCAGCAGTCCACCCCAGCATTTT
CASSPPQHF
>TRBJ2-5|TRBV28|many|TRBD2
TGTGCCAGCTTAGCGGGAGGACTCGAGACCCAGTACTTC
CASLAGGLETQYF
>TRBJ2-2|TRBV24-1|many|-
TGTGCCACCAGTGGAAGCCCCAGAGACACCGGGGAGCTGTTTTTT
CATSGSPRDTGELFF
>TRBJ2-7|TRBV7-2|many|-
TGTGCCAGCAGCTTAGCCCCGCCCTACGAGCAGTACTTC
CASSLAPPYEQYF
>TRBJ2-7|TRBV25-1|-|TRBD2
TGTGCCAGCAGTGAATCTTCGGCTAGCGGGAGATACGAGCAGTACTTC
CASSESSASGRYEQYF
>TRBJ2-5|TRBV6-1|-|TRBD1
TGTGCCAGCAGCGAACAGGGGAGTCTAGAGACCCAGTACTTC
CASSEQGSLETQYF
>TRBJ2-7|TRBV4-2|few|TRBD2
TGTGCCAGCAGCCAAGCCAGGGACTACTCCGCCGAGCAGTACTTC
CASSQARDYSAEQYF
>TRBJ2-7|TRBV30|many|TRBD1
TGTGCCTGGAGTCCACTCGACAGGGGGCCCGAGCAGTACTTC
CAWSPLDRGPEQYF
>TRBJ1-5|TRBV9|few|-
TGTGCCAGCAGCGTTTCCGGGACACCGAATCAGCCCCAGCATTTT
CASSVSGTPNQPQHF
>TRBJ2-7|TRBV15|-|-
TGTGCCACCAGCAGGGACGGACCCTACGAGCAGTACTTC
CATSRDGPYEQYF
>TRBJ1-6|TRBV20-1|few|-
TGCAGCGGTGGGGGGACTGGAGATAATTCACCCCTCCACTTT
CSGGGTGDNSPLHF
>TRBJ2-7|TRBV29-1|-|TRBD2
TGCAGCGTTGTACGGGAGGGGTACGAGCAGTACTTC
CSVVREGYEQYF
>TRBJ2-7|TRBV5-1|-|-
TGTGCCAGCAGCTTATCGGACAGCTCCTACGAGCAGTACTTC
CASSLSDSSYEQYF
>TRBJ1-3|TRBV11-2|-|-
TGTGCCAGCAGCTGGACAGCGGGTGAAAACACCATATATTTT
CASSWTAGENTIYF
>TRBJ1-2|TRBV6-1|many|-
TGTGCCAGCAGCCCGGACCGAGGACGAGCGTATGGCTACACCTTC
CASSPDRGRAYGYTF
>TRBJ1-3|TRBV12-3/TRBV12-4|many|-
TGTGCCAGCAGTTTAGGCGCGGATGGAAACACCATATATTTT
CASSLGADGNTIYF
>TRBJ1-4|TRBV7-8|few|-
TGTGCCAGCAGCTTACCGACGGGGTCCCGTAATGAAAAACTGTTTTTT
CASSLPTGSRNEKLFF
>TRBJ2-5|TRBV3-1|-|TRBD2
TGTGCCAGCAGCCAGGACCCTCCGGGACTACAACAAGAGACCCAGTACTTC
CASSQDPPGLQQETQYF
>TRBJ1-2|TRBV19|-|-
TGTGCCAGTCCCGACAGGCTCAACTATGGCTACACCTTC
CASPDRLNYGYTF
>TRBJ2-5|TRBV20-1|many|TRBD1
TGCAGTGCTACCAGACAGGGACGGTACTTC
CSATRQGRYF
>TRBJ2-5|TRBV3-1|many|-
TGTGCCAGCAGCCAAGAGGGCGCGACCCAGTACTTC
CASSQEGATQYF
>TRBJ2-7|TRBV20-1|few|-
TGCAGTGCTAGAGATCCCAGGGGCACCTACGAGCAGTACTTC
CSARDPRGTYEQYF
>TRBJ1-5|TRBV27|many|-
TGTGCCAGCAGTTTAGGGGGCGCCGGGAATCAGCCCCAGCATTTT
CASSLGGAGNQPQHF